This T cell receptor (beta chain) was profiled in a study of T-cell memory formation after mild COVID-19. Study context: There were largely donor-specific TCR clusters. General observations from the study: Clones contracting across day 15 to 85 had a balanced CD4/CD8 profile; later expanding clones leaned CD4+.

After 5'RACE with constant-segment primers, TCR alpha and TCR beta cDNA libraries carrying sample barcodes and UMIs were obtained. MiXCR, run by TCRdb on the 5' RACE reads, gives a single entry per CDR3 protein. The data hold 120,000 to 150,000 distinct CDR3 sequences, with less than 20% observed a single time. Ten or more counts support this clonotype. Its antigen remains unidentified. This receptor was obtained from an adult woman who had mild COVID-19 (a few samples of this study predate the infection). Cell type and time point are not known. Sequenced sample: PBMCs or a T cell subset sorted from them (not recorded which).

CDR3 nucleotide sequence: TGTGCCAGCAGTGAAGTTAGGGGAAAACTGTTTTTT. This encodes CASSEVRGKLFF. This chain joins TRBV25-1 and TRBJ1-4; D might be TRBD1 (5 bases). The CDR3 runs 12 residues. Per germline, CDR1 MGHDK and CDR2 SYGVNS. Trimming cost V 2 bases and J 10 bases, with 8 bases left between them.